The rows below give T cell receptor beta chains drawn from one sample of a study of shared clonotypes between healthy human individuals. The repertoire was sequenced with immunoSEQ multiplex PCR; TCRdb's copy has only in-frame clones and lacks some. The table has around 700,000 clones, around 72% seen once. Material: memory CD4+ T cells sorted from blood. All receptors come from a woman in her thirties in good health. Both conserved end residues are part of each CDR3. D genes are given only for firm matches. Only part of the rows carry a size: once, few, many, or a class if the clone is expanded.

j_call d_call v_call clone_size cdr3_nt cdr3_aa
TRBJ1-2 - TRBV28 - TGTGCCAGCGTCCCAGGGGTTGGGACGGGTGGCTACACCTTC CASVPGVGTGGYTF
TRBJ1-1 - TRBV7-9 - TGTGCCAGCAGCTACCTAGGGATGAACACTGAAGCTTTCTTT CASSYLGMNTEAFF
TRBJ2-7 - TRBV7-9 - TGTGCCAGCAGCTTAAGACAAGACTCCTACGAGCAGTACTTC CASSLRQDSYEQYF
TRBJ1-1 - TRBV7-3 once TGTGCCAGCAGCAGGATCAGGGGAACTGAAGCTTTCTTT CASSRIRGTEAFF
TRBJ2-3 - TRBV11-2 - TGTGCCAGCAGCTTAACCGCTGGGGCCAGCACAGATACGCAGTATTTT CASSLTAGASTDTQYF
TRBJ1-4 - TRBV5-4 - TGTGCCAGCAGCTTCAGTGGGGTACAGGAAAAACTGTTTTTT CASSFSGVQEKLFF
TRBJ2-1 TRBD2 TRBV7-2 few TGTGCCAGCAGCTCGACTAGCGGCCAAGGGAATGAGCAGTTCTTC CASSSTSGQGNEQFF
TRBJ1-1 TRBD1 TRBV7-2 - TGTGCCAGCAGCGCTGACAGGGGGACTGAAGCTTTCTTT CASSADRGTEAFF
TRBJ1-4 - TRBV7-2 - TGTGCCAGCAGCCAATACGGGCAGGGGAATGAAAAACTGTTTTTT CASSQYGQGNEKLFF
TRBJ2-7 - TRBV12-2 - TGTGCAAGTCGCTTATGGACCTACGAGCAGTACTTC CASRLWTYEQYF
TRBJ2-2 TRBD2 TRBV5-4 - TGTGCCAGCAGCTTGGGAGGCGCGGGAGCCGGGGAGCTGTTTTTT CASSLGGAGAGELFF
TRBJ2-5 - TRBV10-3 - TGTGCCACGCGCAGAGAAGAGACCCAGTACTTC CATRREETQYF
TRBJ2-2 TRBD2 TRBV5-1 - TGCGCCAGCAGCCCGGGGGTTTTCGCGTCCCAAAGCGGGGACACCGGGGAGCTGTTTTTT CASSPGVFASQSGDTGELFF
TRBJ2-1 - TRBV5-1 - TGCGCCAGCAGCTCTGACACCCCCTCCTACAATGAGCAGTTCTTC CASSSDTPSYNEQFF
TRBJ2-7 TRBD1 TRBV5-8 - TGTGCCAGCAGCTTGGTACGCGGGACAGGGTTCTACGAGCAGTACTTC CASSLVRGTGFYEQYF
TRBJ2-7 - TRBV9 - TGTGCCAGCAGCGTAGGTTTGAGAGGGGACTACGAGCAGTACTTC CASSVGLRGDYEQYF
TRBJ2-1 TRBD2 TRBV5-4 - TGTGCCAGCAGCCTCACTAGCGGGAGCGATGAGCAGTTCTTC CASSLTSGSDEQFF